This T cell receptor beta chain was identified during a study of radiotherapy plus CTLA-4 blockade in lung cancer. Across the study: Across the patients, objective responses occurred in approximately 17%, and disease control in over 25%.

Points from the study as a whole: In blood, early T cell clone dynamics reportedly predicted response best, together with interferon-beta. The study found tumor-derived TCR clones expanded in blood after radiotherapy plus ipilimumab.

Focal radiation with ipilimumab CTLA-4 blockade was given to patients with chemo-refractory metastatic non-small-cell lung cancer. With 7 bases clipped from V and 10 bases from J, the junction kept 9 bases outside the gene matches. This CDR3 has 14 residues. CDR1 is WSHSY, CDR2 SAAADI, per germline. Assay used: immunoSEQ multiplex PCR; TCRdb lists only in-frame clones, some missing. The sample includes some 25,000 clones, less than 80% of them seen just once. Note on this clone: What it binds is not known.

The specimen comprised peripheral blood, sampled from a patient treated with radiotherapy plus ipilimumab. The V and J genes are TRBV10-2 and TRBJ2-1, with 11 bases aligning to TRBD2. The sequence was obtained from a human donor with non-small cell lung cancer whose response to radiotherapy plus ipilimumab could not be evaluated. The CDR3 reads CASTIAGGQGEQFF. DNA of the CDR3: TGCGCCAGCACCATAGCGGGAGGGCAGGGGGAGCAGTTCTTC.